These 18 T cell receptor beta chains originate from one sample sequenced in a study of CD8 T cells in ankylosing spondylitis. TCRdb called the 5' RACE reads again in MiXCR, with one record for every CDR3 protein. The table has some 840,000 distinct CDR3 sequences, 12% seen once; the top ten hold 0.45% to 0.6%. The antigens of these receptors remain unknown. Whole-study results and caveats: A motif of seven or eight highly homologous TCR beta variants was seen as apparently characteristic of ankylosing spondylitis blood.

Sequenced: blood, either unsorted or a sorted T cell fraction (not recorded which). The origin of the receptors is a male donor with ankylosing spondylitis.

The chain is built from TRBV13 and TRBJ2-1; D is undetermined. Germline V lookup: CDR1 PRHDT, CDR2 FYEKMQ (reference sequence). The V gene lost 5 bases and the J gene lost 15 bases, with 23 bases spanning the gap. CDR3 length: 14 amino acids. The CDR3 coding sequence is TGTGCCAGCAGCAATCCCCTTTCTCGGACCAGGCTGTTCTTC. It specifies CASSNPLSRTRLFF. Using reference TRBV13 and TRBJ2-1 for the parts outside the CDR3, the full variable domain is AAGVIQSPRHLIKEKRETATLKCYPIPRHDTVYWYQQGPGQDPQFLISFYEKMQSDKGSIPDRFSAQQFSDYHSELNMSSLELGDSALYFCASSNPLSRTRLFFGPGTRLTVL.

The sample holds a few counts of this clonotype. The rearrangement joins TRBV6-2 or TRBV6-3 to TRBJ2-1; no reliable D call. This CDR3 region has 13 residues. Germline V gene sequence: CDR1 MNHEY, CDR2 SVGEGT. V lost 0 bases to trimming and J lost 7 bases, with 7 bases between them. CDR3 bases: TGTGCCAGCAGTTACTCAGAGCTAAATGAGCAGTTCTTC. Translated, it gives CASSYSELNEQFF.

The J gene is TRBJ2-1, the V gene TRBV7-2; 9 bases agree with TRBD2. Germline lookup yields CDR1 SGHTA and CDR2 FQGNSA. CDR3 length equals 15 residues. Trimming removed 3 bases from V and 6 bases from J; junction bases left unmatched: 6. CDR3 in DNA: TGTGCCAGCAGCTTTATAGCGGGAGCGACCAATGAGCAGTTCTTC. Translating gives CASSFIAGATNEQFF.

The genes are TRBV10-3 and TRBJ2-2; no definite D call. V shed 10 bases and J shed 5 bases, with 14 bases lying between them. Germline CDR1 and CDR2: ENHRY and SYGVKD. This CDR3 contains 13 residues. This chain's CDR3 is CATTDRDTGELFF. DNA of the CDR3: TGTGCCACCACGGATAGGGATACCGGGGAGCTGTTTTTT.

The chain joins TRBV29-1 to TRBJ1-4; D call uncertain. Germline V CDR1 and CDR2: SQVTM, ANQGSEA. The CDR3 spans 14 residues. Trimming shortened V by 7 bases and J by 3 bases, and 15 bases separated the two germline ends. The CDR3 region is CSATTGKANEKLFF. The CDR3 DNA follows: TGCAGCGCAACGACGGGGAAAGCTAATGAAAAACTGTTTTTT.

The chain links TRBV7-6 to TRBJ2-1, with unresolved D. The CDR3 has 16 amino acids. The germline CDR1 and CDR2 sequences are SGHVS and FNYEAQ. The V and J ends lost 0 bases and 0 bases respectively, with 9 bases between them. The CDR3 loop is CASSLATDSSYNEQFF. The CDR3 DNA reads TGTGCCAGCAGCTTAGCAACTGATAGCTCCTACAATGAGCAGTTCTTC.

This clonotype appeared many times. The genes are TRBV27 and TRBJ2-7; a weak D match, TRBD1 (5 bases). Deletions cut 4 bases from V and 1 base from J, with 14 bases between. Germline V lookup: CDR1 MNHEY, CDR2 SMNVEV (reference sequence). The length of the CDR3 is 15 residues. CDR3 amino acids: CASSSTGLTSYEQYF. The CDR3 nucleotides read TGTGCCAGCAGTTCAACAGGTTTAACTTCCTACGAGCAGTACTTC.

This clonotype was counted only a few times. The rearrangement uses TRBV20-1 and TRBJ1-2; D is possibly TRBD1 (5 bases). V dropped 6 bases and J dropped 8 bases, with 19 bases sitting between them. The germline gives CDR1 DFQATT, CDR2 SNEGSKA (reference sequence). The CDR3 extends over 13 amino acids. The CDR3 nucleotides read TGCAGTGCCACACGAGACAGTGTGCAGGGCTACACCTTC. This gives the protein CSATRDSVQGYTF.

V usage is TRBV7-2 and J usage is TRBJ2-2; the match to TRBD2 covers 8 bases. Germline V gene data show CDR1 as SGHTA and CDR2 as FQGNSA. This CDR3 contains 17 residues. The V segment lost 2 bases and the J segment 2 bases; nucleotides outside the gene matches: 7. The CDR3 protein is CASSLTGGPSNTGELFF. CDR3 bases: TGTGCCAGCAGCTTAACGGGAGGGCCTTCTAACACCGGGGAGCTGTTTTTT.

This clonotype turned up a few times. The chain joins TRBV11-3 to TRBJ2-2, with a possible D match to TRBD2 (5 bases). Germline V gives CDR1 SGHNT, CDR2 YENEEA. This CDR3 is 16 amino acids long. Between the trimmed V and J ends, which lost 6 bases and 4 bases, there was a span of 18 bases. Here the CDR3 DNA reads TGTGCCAGCAGGGAGCAGGCAGCGGATCCCACCGGGGAGCTGTTTTTT. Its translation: CASREQAADPTGELFF.

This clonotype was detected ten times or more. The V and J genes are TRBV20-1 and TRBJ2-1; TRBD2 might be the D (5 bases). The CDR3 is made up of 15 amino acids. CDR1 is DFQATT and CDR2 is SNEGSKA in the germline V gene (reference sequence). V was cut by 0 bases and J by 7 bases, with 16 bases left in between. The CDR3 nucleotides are TGCAGTGCTAGAGATGAGGAGGCCAGGTGGAATGAGCAGTTCTTC. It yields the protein CSARDEEARWNEQFF.

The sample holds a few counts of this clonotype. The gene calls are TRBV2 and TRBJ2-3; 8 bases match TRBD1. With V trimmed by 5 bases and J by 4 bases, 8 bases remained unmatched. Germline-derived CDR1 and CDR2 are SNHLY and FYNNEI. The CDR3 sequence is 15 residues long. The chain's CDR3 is CASSFGQGGADTQYF. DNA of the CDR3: TGTGCCAGCAGTTTCGGACAGGGTGGAGCAGATACGCAGTATTTT.

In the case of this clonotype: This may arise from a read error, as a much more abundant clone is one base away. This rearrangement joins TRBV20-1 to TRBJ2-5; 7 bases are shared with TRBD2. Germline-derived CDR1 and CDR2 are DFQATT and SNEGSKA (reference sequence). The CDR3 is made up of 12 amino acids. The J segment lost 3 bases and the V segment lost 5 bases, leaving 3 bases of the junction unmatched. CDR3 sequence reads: CSAGDYEETQYF. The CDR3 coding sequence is TGCAGTGCTGGGGACTATGAAGAGACCCAGTACTTC.

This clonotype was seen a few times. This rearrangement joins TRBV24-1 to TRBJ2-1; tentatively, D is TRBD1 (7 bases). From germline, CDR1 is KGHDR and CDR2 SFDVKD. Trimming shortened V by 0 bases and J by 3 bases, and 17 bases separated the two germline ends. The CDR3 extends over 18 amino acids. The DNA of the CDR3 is TGTGCCACCAGTGATTTGTGGGAGGACGGGGACAGCTACAATGAGCAGTTCTTC. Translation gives CATSDLWEDGDSYNEQFF.

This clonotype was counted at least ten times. CDR3 sequence reads: CSAYYRGTDTQYF. The CDR3 coding sequence is TGCAGTGCTTACTACCGTGGTACAGATACGCAGTATTTT. The J gene is TRBJ2-3, the V gene TRBV20-1; D call uncertain. CDR1 is DFQATT, CDR2 SNEGSKA, per germline (reference sequence). The CDR3 extends over 13 amino acids. Trimming shortened V by 5 bases and J by 3 bases, and 12 bases separated the two germline ends.

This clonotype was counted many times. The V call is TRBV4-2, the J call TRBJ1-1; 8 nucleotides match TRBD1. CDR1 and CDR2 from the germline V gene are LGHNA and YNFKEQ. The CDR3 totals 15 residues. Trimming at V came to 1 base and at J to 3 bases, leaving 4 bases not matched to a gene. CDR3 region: CASSQGTGGDTEAFF. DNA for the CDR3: TGTGCCAGCAGCCAAGGTACAGGGGGTGACACTGAAGCTTTCTTT.

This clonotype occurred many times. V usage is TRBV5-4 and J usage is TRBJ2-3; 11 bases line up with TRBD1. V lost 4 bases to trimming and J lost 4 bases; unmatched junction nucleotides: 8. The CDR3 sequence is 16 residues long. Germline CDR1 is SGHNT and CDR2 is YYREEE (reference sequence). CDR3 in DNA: TGTGCCAGCAGCCGGGTGGACAGGGGGCTTTCAGATACGCAGTATTTT. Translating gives CASSRVDRGLSDTQYF.

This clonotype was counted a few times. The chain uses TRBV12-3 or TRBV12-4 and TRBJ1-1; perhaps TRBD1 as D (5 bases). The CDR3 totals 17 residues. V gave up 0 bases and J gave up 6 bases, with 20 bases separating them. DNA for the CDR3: TGTGCCAGCAGTTTAGCGGTCGCCAGGGATATAAGGGCTGAAGCTTTCTTT. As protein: CASSLAVARDIRAEAFF.